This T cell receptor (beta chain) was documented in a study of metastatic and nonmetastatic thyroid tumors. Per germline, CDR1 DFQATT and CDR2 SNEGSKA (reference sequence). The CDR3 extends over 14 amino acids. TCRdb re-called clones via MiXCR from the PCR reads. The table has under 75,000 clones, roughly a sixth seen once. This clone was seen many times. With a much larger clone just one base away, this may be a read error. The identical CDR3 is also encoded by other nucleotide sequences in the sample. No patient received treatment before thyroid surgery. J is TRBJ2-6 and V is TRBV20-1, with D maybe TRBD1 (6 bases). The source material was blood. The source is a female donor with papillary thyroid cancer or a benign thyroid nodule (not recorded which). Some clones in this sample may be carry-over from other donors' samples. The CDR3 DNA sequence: TGCAGTGCCAGACAGGCAACTGGGGCCAACGTCCTGACCTTC. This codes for CSARQATGANVLTF.